This TCR beta chain derives from a study of T cell responses to AZD1222 COVID-19 vaccine. Study outcomes and limitations: Spike regions recognized by vaccine-associated CD4 TCRs spanned the protein, led by 160-218 and 743-854.

Trimming removed 0 bases from V and 0 bases from J, with 7 bases in between. CDR3 size: 15 residues. Per germline, CDR1 SGHRS and CDR2 YFSETQ. Sequenced by immunoSEQ multiplex PCR; TCRdb stores in-frame clones only, minus some. Of roughly 120,000 clones listed, 93% are singletons. This clone occurred once. Its specificity is not known. This chain joins TRBV5-1 and TRBJ1-3, with D uncertain. The sequence derives from an adult in good health. Source: peripheral blood, taken on day 0 of AZD1222 vaccination. As DNA, the CDR3 is TGCGCCAGCAGCTTGGACACAGCCTCTGGAAACACCATATATTTT. Its protein is CASSLDTASGNTIYF. The variable domain in full, completed from reference TRBV5-1 and TRBJ1-3, reads KAGVTQTPRYLIKTRGQQVTLSCSPISGHRSVSWYQQTPGQGLQFLFEYFSETQRNKGNFPGRFSGRQFSNSRSEMNVSTLELGDSALYLCASSLDTASGNTIYFGEGSWLTVV.